This T cell receptor beta chain was observed in a study of cytotoxic CD8 clonotypes in ibrutinib-treated CLL. Germline loops: CDR1 LNHDA, CDR2 SQIVND (reference sequence). This CDR3 is built from 13 residues. The V gene lost 9 bases and the J gene lost 2 bases, with 10 bases spanning the gap. Investigators sought sequencing depths of between 1 in 200,000 and 1 in 1 million T cells. Produced via immunoSEQ multiplex PCR; TCRdb's table is partial and in-frame only. This table has 43,000 or so clones, 65% appearing once. As for this clone: Its antigen is unidentified.

Broader study findings: Clonality went up at the time of ibrutinib response, stayed stable in sustained remission, and later dropped back toward its baseline level at progression.

V and J are TRBV19 and TRBJ1-4; no firm D call. The TCR originated in a human donor with chronic lymphocytic leukemia. The starting material was PBMCs, obtained after 24 months of ibrutinib treatment. The CDR3 DNA sequence: TGTGCCAGCCGGACCGCTACTAATGAAAAACTGTTTTTT. Its translation: CASRTATNEKLFF.